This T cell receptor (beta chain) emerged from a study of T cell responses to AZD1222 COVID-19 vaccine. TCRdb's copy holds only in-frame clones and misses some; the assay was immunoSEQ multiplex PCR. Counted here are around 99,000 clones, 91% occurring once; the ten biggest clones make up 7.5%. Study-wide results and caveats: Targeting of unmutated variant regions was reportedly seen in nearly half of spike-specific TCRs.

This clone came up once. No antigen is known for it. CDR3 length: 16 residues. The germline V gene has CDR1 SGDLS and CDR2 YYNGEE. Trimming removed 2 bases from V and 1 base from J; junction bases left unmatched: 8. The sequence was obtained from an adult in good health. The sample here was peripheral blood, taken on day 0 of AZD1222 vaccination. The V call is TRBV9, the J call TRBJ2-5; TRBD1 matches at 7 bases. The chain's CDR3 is CASSVQGDLLQETQYF. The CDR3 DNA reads TGTGCCAGCAGCGTCCAGGGGGACCTTCTCCAAGAGACCCAGTACTTC.